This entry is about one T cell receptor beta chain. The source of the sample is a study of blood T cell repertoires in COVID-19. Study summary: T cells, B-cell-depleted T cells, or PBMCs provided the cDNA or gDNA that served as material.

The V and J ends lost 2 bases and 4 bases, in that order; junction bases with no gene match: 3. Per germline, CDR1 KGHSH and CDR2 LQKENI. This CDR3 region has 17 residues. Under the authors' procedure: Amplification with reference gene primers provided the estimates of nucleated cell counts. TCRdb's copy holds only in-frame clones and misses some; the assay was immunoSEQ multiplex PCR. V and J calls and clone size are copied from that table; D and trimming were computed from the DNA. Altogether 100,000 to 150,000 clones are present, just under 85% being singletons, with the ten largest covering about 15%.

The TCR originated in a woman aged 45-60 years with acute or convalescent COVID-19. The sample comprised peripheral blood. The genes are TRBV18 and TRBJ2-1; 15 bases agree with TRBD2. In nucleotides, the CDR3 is TGTGCCAGCTCACCATTCGGACTAGCGGGGGGGTACAATGAGCAGTTCTTC. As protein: CASSPFGLAGGYNEQFF.